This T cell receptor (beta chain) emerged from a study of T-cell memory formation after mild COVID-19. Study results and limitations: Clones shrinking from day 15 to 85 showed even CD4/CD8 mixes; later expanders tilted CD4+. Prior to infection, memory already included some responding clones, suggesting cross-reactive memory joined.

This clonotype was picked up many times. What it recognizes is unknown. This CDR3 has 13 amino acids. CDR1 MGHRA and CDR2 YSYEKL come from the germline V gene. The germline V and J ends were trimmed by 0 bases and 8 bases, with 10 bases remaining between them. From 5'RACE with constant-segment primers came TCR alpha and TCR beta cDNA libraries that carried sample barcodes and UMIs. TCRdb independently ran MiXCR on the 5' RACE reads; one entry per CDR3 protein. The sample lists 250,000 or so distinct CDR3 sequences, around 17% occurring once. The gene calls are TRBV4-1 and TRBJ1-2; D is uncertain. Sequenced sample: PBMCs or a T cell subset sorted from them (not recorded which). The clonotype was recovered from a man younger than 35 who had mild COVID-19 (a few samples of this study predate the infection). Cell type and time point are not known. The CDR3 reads CASSQESSAGYTF. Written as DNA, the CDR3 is TGCGCCAGCAGCCAAGAATCGAGCGCCGGCTACACCTTC.